This entry features one TCR beta chain sequence. What it binds is not known. The data are from a study of OX40 agonist ivuxolimab in advanced cancers. General observations from the study: CD8+ T cells showed, on average, more clonal expansion than CD4+ cells.

Germline CDR1 reads LNHDA; CDR2 reads SQIVND (reference sequence). The CDR3 is 14 amino acids. V lost 7 bases to trimming and J lost 4 bases, with 15 bases between them. The data were produced by immunoSEQ multiplex PCR, yet TCRdb's version contains in-frame clones alone and is incomplete. The table includes approximately 62,000 clones, about 91% detected once. The chain joins TRBV19 to TRBJ2-3, with D possibly being TRBD1 or TRBD2 (6 bases each). The clonotype was recovered from an adult with an advanced solid tumor such as melanoma, head and neck, liver or kidney cancer. The sequenced sample was CD4+ or CD8+ T cells sorted from blood, obtained in a trial of the OX40 agonist ivuxolimab. The CDR3 is CASTEPEGADTQYF. In nucleotides, the CDR3 is TGTGCCAGTACCGAGCCGGAGGGGGCAGATACGCAGTATTTT.